This TCR beta chain was retrieved from a study of blood T cell repertoires in COVID-19. Looking at the study overall: T cells, B-cell-depleted T cells, or PBMCs provided the cDNA or gDNA that served as material.

The authors' processing: From reference gene primer amplification, estimates of nucleated cell counts were derived. This table comes from immunoSEQ multiplex PCR, and its TCRdb copy is limited to in-frame clones, with some not included. The V and J calls and clone size were taken over from that table, and D and trimming were inferred from the DNA. This table has 130,000 to 150,000 clones, approximately 84% appearing once. Per the germline V gene, CDR1 is MNHNS and CDR2 is SASEGT. With 2 bases removed from V and 7 bases from J, the gap between germline ends came to 17 bases. The CDR3 runs 15 residues.

The rearrangement links TRBV6-1 to TRBJ2-5, with unresolved D. Material: peripheral blood. The sequence derives from a woman in her sixties or seventies with acute or convalescent COVID-19. CDR3 coding DNA: TGTGCCAGCAGTGAACAAGGCGAGCCTAGGCGGACCCAGTACTTC. Its translation: CASSEQGEPRRTQYF.